This TCR beta chain was identified in a study of Graves' ophthalmopathy and Graves' hyperthyroidism. General study points: For separating ophthalmopathy from stable hyperthyroidism, a 13-signature model gave 87.88% sensitivity and around 76% specificity.

V shed 6 bases, J shed 3 bases, and the junction held 11 bases outside the gene matches. The germline V gene has CDR1 MNHEY and CDR2 SVGEGT. CDR3 length: 16 residues. Amplification from RNA transcripts yielded the TCR beta CDR3 regions. An initial RT-PCR round employing HTBI primers preceded a second-round multiplex PCR. TCRdb called the multiplex PCR reads again in MiXCR, with one record for every CDR3 protein. The profile shows about 410,000 distinct CDR3 sequences, about 16% of them singletons. This clonotype was observed a handful of times. Its target is unknown. Sequencing was carried out using peripheral blood. This sequence was found in a woman aged 18 to 35 with Graves' ophthalmopathy. The V and J genes are TRBV6-2 or TRBV6-3 and TRBJ2-1; the match to TRBD1 covers 7 bases. CDR3 protein: CASSTDRANLYNEQFF. The CDR3, as DNA: TGTGCCAGCAGCACCGACAGGGCGAACCTCTACAATGAGCAGTTCTTC.